These 4 T cell receptor beta chains originate from one sample sequenced in a study of T cells after yellow fever vaccination (dated by TCRdb to about 2019). Libraries came from 5' RACE. This sample was sequenced with an Illumina NovaSeq 6000. In-frame beta chains were kept once TCRdb had trimmed the public reads at Q25 with fastp and called clones with MiXCR. Here each entry gathers all rows of one CDR3 protein and keeps the most common genes and DNA. A total of some 340,000 distinct CDR3 sequences appear in this sample, approximately 4% of them only once. The ten top clones hold around 23% of the sample. This specimen's treatment or condition label, per the study, means: live attenuated yellow fever vaccine strain. The sequenced sample was PBMCs, obtained 5 days after the yellow fever booster vaccination. These receptors all stem from a man aged 18 to 35 who received the YFV17D yellow fever vaccine.

The chain is built from TRBV12-3 or TRBV12-4 and TRBJ2-1, with a possible D match to TRBD2 (5 bases). The ends were cut back, 8 bases at V and 0 bases at J, with 11 bases in the middle. This CDR3 spans 14 amino acids. This chain's CDR3 is CASAPGSSYNEQFF. The CDR3 region has the DNA TGTGCCAGCGCCCCGGGGAGCTCCTACAATGAGCAGTTCTTC.

The rearrangement joins TRBV20-1 to TRBJ1-1, with 8 bases that match TRBD1. The CDR3 loop spans 13 amino acids. Germline V lookup: CDR1 DFQATT, CDR2 SNEGSKA (reference sequence). V lost 7 bases to trimming and J lost 5 bases; unmatched junction nucleotides: 9. DNA of the CDR3: TGCAGTGGAGTACAGGGGGTCTGGACTGAAGCTTTCTTT. This codes for CSGVQGVWTEAFF.

This clonotype was observed many times. The V gene is TRBV9, the J gene TRBJ2-1, with TRBD2 matching over 7 bases. This CDR3 has 15 amino acids. Germline trimming cut 0 bases from V and 4 bases from J; bases unmatched to any gene: 4. Germline V lookup: CDR1 SGDLS, CDR2 YYNGEE. The CDR3 DNA reads TGTGCCAGCAGCGTAGGGCTAGCGGAGTACAATGAGCAGTTCTTC. This codes for CASSVGLAEYNEQFF.

The chain carries TRBV4-3 and TRBJ2-3; D not resolved. Germline V gene sequence: CDR1 LGHNA, CDR2 YSLEER. Trimming removed 1 base from V and 1 base from J, with 9 bases in between. This CDR3 has 15 amino acids. For the CDR3, the DNA is TGCGCCAGCAGCCAAGTGGTCCAGGGCACAGATACGCAGTATTTT. Translating gives CASSQVVQGTDTQYF.